This T cell receptor (beta chain) was identified in a study of CD8 T cells in Susac syndrome. The CDR3 has 15 amino acids. V lost 0 bases and J 2 bases, leaving 8 bases between the germline ends. CDR1 is MNHEY, CDR2 SMNVEV, per germline (reference sequence). Random-hexamer reverse transcription was applied to about 0.5 to 1 ug RNA. One entry per CDR3 protein, called by TCRdb with MiXCR from the immunoSEQ multiplex PCR reads. The sample includes almost 450,000 distinct CDR3 sequences, roughly 85% seen only once; the top ten take about 0.12%. The chain has TRBV27 and TRBJ1-5; D remains ambiguous. The sample taken for sequencing was CD8+ T cells from PBMCs. The source is a human donor with multiple sclerosis. CDR3: CASSLSVQGNQPQHF. The CDR3 bases are TGTGCCAGCAGTTTATCCGTCCAGGGCAATCAGCCCCAGCATTTT.